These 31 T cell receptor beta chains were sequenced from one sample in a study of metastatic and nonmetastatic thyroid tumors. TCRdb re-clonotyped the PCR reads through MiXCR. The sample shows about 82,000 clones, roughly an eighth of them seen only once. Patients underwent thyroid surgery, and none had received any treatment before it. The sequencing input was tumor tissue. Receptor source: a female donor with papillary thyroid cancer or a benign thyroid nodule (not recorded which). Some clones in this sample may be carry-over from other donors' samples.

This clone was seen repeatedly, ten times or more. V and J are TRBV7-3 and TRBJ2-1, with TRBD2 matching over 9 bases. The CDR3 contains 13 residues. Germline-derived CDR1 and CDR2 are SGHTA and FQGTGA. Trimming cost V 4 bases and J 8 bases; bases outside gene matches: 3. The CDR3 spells CASSSGLAYEQFF. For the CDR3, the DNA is TGTGCCAGCAGCTCCGGACTAGCGTATGAGCAGTTCTTC. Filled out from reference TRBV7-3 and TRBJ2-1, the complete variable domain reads GAGVSQTPSNKVTEKGKYVELRCDPISGHTALYWYRQSLGQGPEFLIYFQGTGAADDSGLPNDRFFAVRPEGSVSTLKIQRTERGDSAVYLCASSSGLAYEQFFGPGTRLTVL.

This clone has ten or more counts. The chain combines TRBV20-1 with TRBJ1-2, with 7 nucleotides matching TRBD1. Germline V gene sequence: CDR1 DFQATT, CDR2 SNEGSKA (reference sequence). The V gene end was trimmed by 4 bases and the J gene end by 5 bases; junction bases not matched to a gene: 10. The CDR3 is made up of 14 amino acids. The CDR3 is CSATEGANSYGYTF. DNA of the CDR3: TGCAGTGCTACCGAGGGGGCGAACTCTTATGGCTACACCTTC.

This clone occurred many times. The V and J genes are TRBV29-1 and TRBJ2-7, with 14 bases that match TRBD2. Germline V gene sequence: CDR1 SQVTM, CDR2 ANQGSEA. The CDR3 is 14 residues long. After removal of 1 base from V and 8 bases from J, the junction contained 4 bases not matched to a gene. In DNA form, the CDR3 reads TGCAGCGTTGAAGGAGGGACTAGCGGGAGTAAGCAGTACTTC. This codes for CSVEGGTSGSKQYF.

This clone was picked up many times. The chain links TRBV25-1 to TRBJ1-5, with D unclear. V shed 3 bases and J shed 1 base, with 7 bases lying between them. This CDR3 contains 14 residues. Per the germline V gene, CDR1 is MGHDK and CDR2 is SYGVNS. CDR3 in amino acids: CASSDWMSNQPQHF. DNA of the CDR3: TGTGCCAGCAGTGATTGGATGAGCAATCAGCCCCAGCATTTT. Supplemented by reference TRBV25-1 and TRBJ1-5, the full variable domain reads EADIYQTPRYLVIGTGKKITLECSQTMGHDKMYWYQQDPGMELHLIHYSYGVNSTEKGDLSSESTVSRIRTEHFPLTLESARPSHTSQYLCASSDWMSNQPQHFGDGTRLSIL.

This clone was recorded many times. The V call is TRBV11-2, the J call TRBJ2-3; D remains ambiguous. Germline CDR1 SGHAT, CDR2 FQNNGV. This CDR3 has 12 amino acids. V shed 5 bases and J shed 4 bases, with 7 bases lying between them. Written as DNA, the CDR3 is TGTGCCAGCAGCCTGTCCCCAGATACGCAGTATTTT. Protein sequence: CASSLSPDTQYF.

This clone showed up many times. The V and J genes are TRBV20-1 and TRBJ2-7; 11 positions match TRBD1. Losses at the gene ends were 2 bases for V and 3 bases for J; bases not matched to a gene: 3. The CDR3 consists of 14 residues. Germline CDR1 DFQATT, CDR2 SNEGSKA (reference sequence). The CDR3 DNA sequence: TGCAGTGCTAGATTGGGACAGGGGGGCTACGAGCAGTACTTC. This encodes CSARLGQGGYEQYF.

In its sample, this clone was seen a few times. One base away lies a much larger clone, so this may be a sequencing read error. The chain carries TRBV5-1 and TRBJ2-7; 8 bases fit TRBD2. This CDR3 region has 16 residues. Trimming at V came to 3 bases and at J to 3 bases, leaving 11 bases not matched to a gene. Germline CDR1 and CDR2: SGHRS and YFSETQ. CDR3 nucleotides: TGCGCCAGCAGCTGGTCCCCGGGACTAGGAGTCTACGAGCAGTACTTC. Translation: CASSWSPGLGVYEQYF. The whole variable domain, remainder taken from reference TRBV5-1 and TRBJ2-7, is KAGVTQTPRYLIKTRGQQVTLSCSPISGHRSVSWYQQTPGQGLQFLFEYFSETQRNKGNFPGRFSGRQFSNSRSEMNVSTLELGDSALYLCASSWSPGLGVYEQYFGPGTRLTVT.

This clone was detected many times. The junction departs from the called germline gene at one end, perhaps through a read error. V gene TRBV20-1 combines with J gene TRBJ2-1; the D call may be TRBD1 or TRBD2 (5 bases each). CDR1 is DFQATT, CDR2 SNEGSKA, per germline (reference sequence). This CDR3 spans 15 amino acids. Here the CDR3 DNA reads TGCAGTACTAGGTCGGGGCGCTCTACCTACAATGAGCAGTTCTTC. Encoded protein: CSTRSGRSTYNEQFF.

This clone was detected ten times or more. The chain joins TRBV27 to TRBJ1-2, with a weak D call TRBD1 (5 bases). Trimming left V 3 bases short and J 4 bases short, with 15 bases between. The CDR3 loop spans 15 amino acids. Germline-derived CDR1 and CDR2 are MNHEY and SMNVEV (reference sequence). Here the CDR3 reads CASSFGTGKSYGYTF. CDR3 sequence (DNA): TGTGCCAGCAGTTTCGGGACGGGAAAGTCCTATGGCTACACCTTC.

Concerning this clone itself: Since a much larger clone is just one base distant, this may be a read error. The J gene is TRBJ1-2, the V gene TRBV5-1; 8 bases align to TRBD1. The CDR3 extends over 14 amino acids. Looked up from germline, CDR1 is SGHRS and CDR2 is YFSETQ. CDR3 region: CASSLDRGSGGYAF. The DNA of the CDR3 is TGCGCCAGCAGCTTGGACAGGGGGAGCGGTGGCTACGCCTTC.

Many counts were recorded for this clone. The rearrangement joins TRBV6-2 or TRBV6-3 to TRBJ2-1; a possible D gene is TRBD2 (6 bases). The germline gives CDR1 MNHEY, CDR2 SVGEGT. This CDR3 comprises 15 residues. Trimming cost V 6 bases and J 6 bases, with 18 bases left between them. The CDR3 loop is CASSPSAEGGNEQFF. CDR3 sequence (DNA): TGTGCCAGCAGCCCTAGCGCCGAAGGTGGCAATGAGCAGTTCTTC.

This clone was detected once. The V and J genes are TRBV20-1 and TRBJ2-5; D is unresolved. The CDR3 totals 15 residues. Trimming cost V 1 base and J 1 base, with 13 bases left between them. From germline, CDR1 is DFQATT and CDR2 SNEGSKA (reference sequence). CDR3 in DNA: TGCAGTGCTAGAGTGACCCGGCACATCCAAGAGACCCAGTACTTC. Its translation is CSARVTRHIQETQYF.

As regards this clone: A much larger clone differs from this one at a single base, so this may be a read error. CDR3 sequence (DNA): TGTGCCAGCAGCGCCACCCTACTAGCTGAGGTTTACGAGCAGTACTTC. It encodes CASSATLLAEVYEQYF. This rearrangement joins TRBV5-4 to TRBJ2-7; D is possibly TRBD2 (6 bases). The CDR3 has 16 residues. Germline CDR1 SGHNT, CDR2 YYREEE (reference sequence). The V gene lost 4 bases and the J gene lost 4 bases, with 21 bases spanning the gap.

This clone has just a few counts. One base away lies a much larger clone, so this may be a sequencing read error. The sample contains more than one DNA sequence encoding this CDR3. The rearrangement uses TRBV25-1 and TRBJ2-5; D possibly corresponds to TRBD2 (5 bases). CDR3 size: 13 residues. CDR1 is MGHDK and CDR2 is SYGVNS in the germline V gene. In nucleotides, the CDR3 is TGTGCCAGCAGTGGGACCTGGTGGGAGACGCAGTACTTC. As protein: CASSGTWWETQYF.

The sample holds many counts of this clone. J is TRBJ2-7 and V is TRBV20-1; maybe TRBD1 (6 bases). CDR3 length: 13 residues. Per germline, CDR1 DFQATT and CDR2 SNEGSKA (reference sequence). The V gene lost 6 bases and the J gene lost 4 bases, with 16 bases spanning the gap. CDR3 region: CSADREGGYEQYF. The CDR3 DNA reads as TGCAGTGCCGATCGGGAAGGGGGTTACGAGCAGTACTTC.

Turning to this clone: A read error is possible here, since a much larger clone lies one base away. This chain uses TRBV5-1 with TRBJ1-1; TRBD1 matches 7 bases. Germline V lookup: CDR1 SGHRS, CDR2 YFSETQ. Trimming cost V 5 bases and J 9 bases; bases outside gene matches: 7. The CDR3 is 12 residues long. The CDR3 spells CASRPTGAQAFF. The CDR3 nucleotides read TGCGCCAGCAGACCTACAGGGGCTCAAGCTTTCTTT.

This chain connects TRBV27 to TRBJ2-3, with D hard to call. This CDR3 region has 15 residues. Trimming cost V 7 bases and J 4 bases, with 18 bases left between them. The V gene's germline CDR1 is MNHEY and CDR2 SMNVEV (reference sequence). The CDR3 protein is CASKFGERRADTQYF. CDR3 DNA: TGTGCCAGCAAGTTCGGTGAGAGAAGGGCAGATACGCAGTATTTT.

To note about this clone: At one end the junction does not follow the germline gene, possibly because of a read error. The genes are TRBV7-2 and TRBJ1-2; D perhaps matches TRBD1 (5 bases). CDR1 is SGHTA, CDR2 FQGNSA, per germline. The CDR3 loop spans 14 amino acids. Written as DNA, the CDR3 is TGTGCCAGCAGCTTTGGCAGGGCTAACTATGTCTACACCTTC. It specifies CASSFGRANYVYTF.

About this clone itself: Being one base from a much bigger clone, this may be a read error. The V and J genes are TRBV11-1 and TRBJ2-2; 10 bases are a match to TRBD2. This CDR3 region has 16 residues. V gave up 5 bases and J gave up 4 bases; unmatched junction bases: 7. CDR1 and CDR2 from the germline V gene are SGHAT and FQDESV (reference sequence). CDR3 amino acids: CASSLWTSGVTGELFF. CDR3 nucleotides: TGTGCCAGCAGCCTATGGACTAGCGGAGTCACCGGGGAGCTGTTTTTT.

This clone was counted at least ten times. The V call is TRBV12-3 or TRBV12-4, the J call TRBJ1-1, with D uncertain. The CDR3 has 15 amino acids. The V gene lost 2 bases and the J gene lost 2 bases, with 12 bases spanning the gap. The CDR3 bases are TGTGCCAGCAGTTTATATACGGGGAGAAACACTGAAGCTTTCTTT. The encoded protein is CASSLYTGRNTEAFF.

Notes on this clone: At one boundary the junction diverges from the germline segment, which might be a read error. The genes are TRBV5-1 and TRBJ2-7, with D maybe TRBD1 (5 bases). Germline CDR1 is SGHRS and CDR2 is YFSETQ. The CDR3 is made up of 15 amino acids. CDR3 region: CASSGTGTGSYEHYF. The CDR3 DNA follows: TGCGCCAGCAGCGGAACCGGAACAGGCTCCTACGAGCACTACTTC.

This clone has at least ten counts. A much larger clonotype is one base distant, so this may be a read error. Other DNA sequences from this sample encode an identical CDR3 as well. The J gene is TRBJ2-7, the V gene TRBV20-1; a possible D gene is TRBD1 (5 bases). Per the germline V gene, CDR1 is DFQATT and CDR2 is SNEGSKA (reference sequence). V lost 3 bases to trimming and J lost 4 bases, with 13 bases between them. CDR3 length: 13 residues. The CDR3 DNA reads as TGCAGTGCTAGCTCCGACAGAATTTACGAGCAGTACTTC. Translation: CSASSDRIYEQYF.

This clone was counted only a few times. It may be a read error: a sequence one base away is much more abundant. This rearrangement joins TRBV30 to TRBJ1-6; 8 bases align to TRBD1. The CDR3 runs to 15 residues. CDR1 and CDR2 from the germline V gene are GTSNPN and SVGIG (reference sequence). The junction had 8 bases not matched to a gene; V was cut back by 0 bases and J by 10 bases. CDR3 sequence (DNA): TGTGCCTGGAGTGTACGGACAGGGATCCAATCACCCCTCCACTTT. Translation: CAWSVRTGIQSPLHF.

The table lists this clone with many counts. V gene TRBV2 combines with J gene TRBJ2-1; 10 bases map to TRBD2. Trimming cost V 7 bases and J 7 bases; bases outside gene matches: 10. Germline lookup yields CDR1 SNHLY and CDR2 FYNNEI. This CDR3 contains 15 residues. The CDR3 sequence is CASILSGRAGNEQFF. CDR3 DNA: TGTGCCAGCATCCTCAGCGGGAGGGCCGGGAATGAGCAGTTCTTC.

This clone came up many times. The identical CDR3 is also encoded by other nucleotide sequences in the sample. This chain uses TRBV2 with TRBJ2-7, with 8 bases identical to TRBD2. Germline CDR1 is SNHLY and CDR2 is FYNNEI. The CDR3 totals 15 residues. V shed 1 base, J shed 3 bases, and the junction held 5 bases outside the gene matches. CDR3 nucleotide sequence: TGTGCCAGCAGTGAAGAAGGGACTAGAGGCTACGAGCAGTACTTC. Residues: CASSEEGTRGYEQYF.

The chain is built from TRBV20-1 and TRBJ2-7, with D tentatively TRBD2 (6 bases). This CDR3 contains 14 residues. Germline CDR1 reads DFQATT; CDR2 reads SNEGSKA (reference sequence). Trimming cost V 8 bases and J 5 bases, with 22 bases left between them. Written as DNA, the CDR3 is TGCAGTTCCTATCCCCGGACTATCGGAAACGAGCAGTACTTC. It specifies CSSYPRTIGNEQYF.

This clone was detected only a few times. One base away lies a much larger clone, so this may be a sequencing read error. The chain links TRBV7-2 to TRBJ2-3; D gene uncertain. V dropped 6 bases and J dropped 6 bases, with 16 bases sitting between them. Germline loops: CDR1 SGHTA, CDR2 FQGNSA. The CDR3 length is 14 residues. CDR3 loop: CASRSGSTRDTQYF. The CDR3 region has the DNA TGTGCCAGCAGATCCGGGTCAACCAGGGATACGCAGTATTTT.

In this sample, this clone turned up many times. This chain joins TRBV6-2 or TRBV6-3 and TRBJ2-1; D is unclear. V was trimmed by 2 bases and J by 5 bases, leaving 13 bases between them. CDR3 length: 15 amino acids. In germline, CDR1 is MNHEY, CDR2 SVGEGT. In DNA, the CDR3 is TGTGCCAGCAGTTACGTCCTTTCCCTTAACAATGAGCAGTTCTTC. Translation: CASSYVLSLNNEQFF.

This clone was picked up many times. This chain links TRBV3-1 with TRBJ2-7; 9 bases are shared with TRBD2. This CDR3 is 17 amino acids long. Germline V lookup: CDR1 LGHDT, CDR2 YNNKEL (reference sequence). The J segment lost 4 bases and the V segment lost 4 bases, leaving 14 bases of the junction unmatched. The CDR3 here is CASSRTPWREGLYEQYF. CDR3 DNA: TGTGCCAGCAGCCGCACCCCCTGGCGGGAGGGCCTGTACGAGCAGTACTTC.

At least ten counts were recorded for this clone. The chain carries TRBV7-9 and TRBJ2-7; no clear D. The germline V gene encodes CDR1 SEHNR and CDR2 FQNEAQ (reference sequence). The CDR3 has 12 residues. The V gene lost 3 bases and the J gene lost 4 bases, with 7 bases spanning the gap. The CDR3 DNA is TGTGCCAGCAGCTTCTCGGCGTACGAGCAGTACTTC. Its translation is CASSFSAYEQYF.

CDR3 residues: CASRSICDTGELFF. CDR3 nucleotide sequence: TGTGCCAGCAGGTCTATCTGCGACACCGGGGAGCTGTTTTTT. The V gene is TRBV9, the J gene TRBJ2-2, with D hard to call. CDR1 is SGDLS and CDR2 is YYNGEE in the germline V gene. The CDR3 is made up of 14 amino acids. Deletions cut 5 bases from V and 3 bases from J, with 11 bases between.